What follows are 2 T cell receptor beta chains derived from one specimen sequenced in a study of cytomegalovirus exposure and HLA in healthy donors. The PCR ran on 60 Vbeta and 13 Jbeta primers. Only in-frame clones appear in the TCRdb table, and some are missing; sequencing was by immunoSEQ multiplex PCR. This sample has 80,000 to 100,000 clones; 70% to 80% occur once, and the top ten carry over 9.5%. The sequenced material came from PBMCs. These receptors originate from a man aged 18 to 29 in good health and CMV-seropositive.

The J gene is TRBJ1-4, the V gene TRBV14; D possibly corresponds to TRBD1 (5 bases). Germline V CDR1 and CDR2: SGHDN, FVKESK. The ends were cut back, 2 bases at V and 8 bases at J, with 18 bases in the middle. The CDR3 has 16 residues. This CDR3 reads CASSQTQQVIGEKLFF. The CDR3 nucleotides read TGTGCCAGCAGCCAAACCCAACAGGTGATTGGAGAAAAACTGTTTTTT. Full variable domain (remainder filled in from reference TRBV14 and TRBJ1-4): EAGVTQFPSHSVIEKGQTVTLRCDPISGHDNLYWYRRVMGKEIKFLLHFVKESKQDESGMPNNRFLAERTGGTYSTLKVQPAELEDSGVYFCASSQTQQVIGEKLFFGSGTQLSVL.

This clone appeared once. The J gene is TRBJ1-1, the V gene TRBV28, with unresolved D. V was clipped by 1 base and J by 3 bases, with 9 bases between them. This CDR3 region has 14 residues. Germline CDR1 MDHEN, CDR2 SYDVKM. CDR3 loop: CASSLLVGDTEAFF. CDR3 coding DNA: TGTGCCAGCAGTTTATTAGTCGGGGACACTGAAGCTTTCTTT.